Detailed here is one T cell receptor (beta chain). The method was immunoSEQ multiplex PCR; TCRdb's version includes in-frame clones alone and lacks a portion of them. This table holds roughly 250,000 clones, approximately 83% found once. The data were obtained in a study of cytomegalovirus exposure and HLA in healthy donors. Germline loops: CDR1 SQVTM, CDR2 ANQGSEA. The CDR3 spans 15 residues. The V gene end was trimmed by 3 bases and the J gene end by 7 bases; junction bases not matched to a gene: 11. The clonotype was recovered from a woman aged 25 to 39 in good health and CMV-seropositive. Sequencing used PBMCs. V gene TRBV29-1 combines with J gene TRBJ1-2, with 10 bases matching TRBD1. CDR3 nucleotide sequence: TGCAGCGTTGACCCGGGACAGGGGACCCTCAGTGGCTACACCTTC. Translation gives CSVDPGQGTLSGYTF.